This T cell receptor (beta chain) was profiled in a study of blood T cells in healthy people across ages. CDR1 DFQATT and CDR2 SNEGSKA come from the germline V gene (reference sequence). The CDR3 runs 15 residues. V was shortened by 0 bases and J by 3 bases, with 14 bases between the two germline ends. On this clonotype itself: Its antigen is not identified.

Next came a second PCR, run for about 6 to 12 cycles, which used a sample-barcoded 5' primer along with a J-beta primer mix. TCRdb reanalysed the 5' RACE reads using MiXCR and keeps one entry per CDR3 protein. The sample contains 1.5 million to 2 million distinct CDR3 sequences, about 28% of which appear only once. At least 6 million PBMCs were isolated per sample. Extraction of total RNA produced a minimum of 5 micrograms from each sample. Study-level findings and limits: More naive CD4+ cells and higher diversity marked long-lived donors relative to aged donors.

V and J are TRBV20-1 and TRBJ1-2; maybe TRBD1 (5 bases). The sequencing input was blood. This TCR was recovered from a woman aged 25 to 45 in good health. The CDR3 is CSARDRAGKHYGYTF. CDR3 coding DNA: TGCAGTGCTAGAGATCGGGCAGGGAAGCACTATGGCTACACCTTC.